This TCR beta chain came from a study of blood T cell repertoires in COVID-19. In germline, CDR1 is SGHNT, CDR2 YYREEE (reference sequence). The CDR3 length is 17 residues. V shed 4 bases, J shed 8 bases, and the junction held 15 bases outside the gene matches. Profiled with immunoSEQ multiplex PCR; TCRdb holds only in-frame clones, not every one. The sample yields about 180,000 clones, about 81% seen once. The sequence was collected from a woman older than 75 with COVID-19, enrolled during active disease. The chain carries TRBV5-4 and TRBJ2-4; 10 bases are shared with TRBD2. Sample: peripheral blood. The CDR3 sequence: CASSPGGLAGAGDIQYF. The CDR3, as DNA: TGTGCCAGCAGCCCGGGGGGTCTAGCGGGAGCCGGAGACATTCAGTACTTC.